The 22 T cell receptor beta chains in this list originate from one sample, sequenced in a study of cytomegalovirus exposure and HLA in healthy donors. The PCR was carried out with 60 Vbeta primers and 13 Jbeta primers. The data were produced by immunoSEQ multiplex PCR, yet TCRdb's version contains in-frame clones alone and is incomplete. The table has about 180,000 clones, about three quarters seen once. Sequences were obtained from PBMCs. The receptors were sampled from a woman between 45 and 60 years old in good health and CMV-seropositive.

The chain uses TRBV9 and TRBJ2-2, with D maybe TRBD2 (5 bases). CDR1 is SGDLS and CDR2 is YYNGEE in the germline V gene. The germline V and J ends were trimmed by 3 bases and 3 bases, with 6 bases remaining between them. The CDR3 sequence is 13 residues long. In nucleotides, the CDR3 is TGTGCCAGCAGCGAGGGAGACACCGGGGAGCTGTTTTTT. It encodes CASSEGDTGELFF.

This clone was seen a handful of times. This sequence joins TRBV11-3 and TRBJ2-1; 8 bases align to TRBD2. Unmatched junction bases numbered 7, after V lost 5 bases and J lost 4 bases. The germline V gene has CDR1 SGHNT and CDR2 YENEEA. CDR3 length equals 15 residues. Written as DNA, the CDR3 is TGTGCCAGCAGCCCAGGGGCGGGAGGTTACAATGAGCAGTTCTTC. This codes for CASSPGAGGYNEQFF.

The chain employs TRBV27 and TRBJ2-1; no clear D gene. V shed 6 bases and J shed 7 bases, with 7 bases lying between them. Germline lookup yields CDR1 MNHEY and CDR2 SMNVEV (reference sequence). The CDR3 loop spans 11 amino acids. CDR3 sequence: CASSITNEQFF. In nucleotides, the CDR3 is TGTGCCAGCAGCATAACTAATGAGCAGTTCTTC.

CDR3 amino acids: CASSLGFGSGYEQYF. CDR3 bases: TGTGCCAGCAGCTTAGGGTTCGGTAGCGGCTACGAGCAGTACTTC. The V and J genes are TRBV11-2 and TRBJ2-7; D may be TRBD2 (6 bases). V lost 1 base and J lost 3, with 13 bases in between. Germline CDR1 is SGHAT and CDR2 is FQNNGV. The CDR3 totals 15 residues. Together with reference TRBV11-2 and TRBJ2-7, the CDR3 gives the full variable domain: EAGVAQSPRYKIIEKRQSVAFWCNPISGHATLYWYQQILGQGPKLLIQFQNNGVVDDSQLPKDRFSAERLKGVDSTLKIQPAKLEDSAVYLCASSLGFGSGYEQYFGPGTRLTVT.

The V call is TRBV28, the J call TRBJ2-5; no firm D call. Looked up from germline, CDR1 is MDHEN and CDR2 is SYDVKM. The CDR3 is 13 residues long. V dropped 5 bases and J dropped 7 bases, with 14 bases sitting between them. CDR3 sequence: CASSPVFRGTQYF. CDR3 sequence (DNA): TGTGCCAGCAGTCCGGTCTTCCGAGGGACCCAGTACTTC. The complete variable domain, with remaining parts taken from reference TRBV28 and TRBJ2-5, reads DVKVTQSSRYLVKRTGEKVFLECVQDMDHENMFWYRQDPGLGLRLIYFSYDVKMKEKGDIPEGYSVSREKKERFSLILESASTNQTSMYLCASSPVFRGTQYFGPGTRLLVL.

The rearrangement uses TRBV19 and TRBJ1-2; D ambiguous. Trimming removed 5 bases at V and 3 bases at J, with 13 bases between. CDR3 length equals 14 residues. In germline, CDR1 is LNHDA, CDR2 SQIVND (reference sequence). CDR3 region: CASSPLAEYYGYTF. CDR3 sequence (DNA): TGTGCCAGTAGTCCCCTGGCAGAATACTATGGCTACACCTTC.

The chain combines TRBV10-3 with TRBJ1-1; perhaps TRBD1 as D (6 bases). The germline V gene encodes CDR1 ENHRY and CDR2 SYGVKD. V was clipped by 0 bases and J by 11 bases, with 16 bases between them. This CDR3 region has 14 residues. The CDR3 nucleotides are TGTGCCATCAGTGAGTCGACTCGGGGGGCCGGGGCTTTCTTT. Protein sequence: CAISESTRGAGAFF.

This clone came up once. The rearrangement uses TRBV6-1 and TRBJ1-2; 9 bases agree with TRBD1. J was trimmed by 7 bases and V by 3 bases; bases with no gene match: 9. Germline V CDR1 and CDR2: MNHNS, SASEGT. The CDR3 is 15 residues long. CDR3 loop: CASSEGLQGAGGYTF. The CDR3 nucleotides are TGTGCCAGCAGTGAGGGGTTACAGGGGGCGGGTGGCTACACCTTC.

V gene TRBV11-3 combines with J gene TRBJ1-6; 7 bases align to TRBD1. The CDR3 extends over 16 amino acids. Germline V gene sequence: CDR1 SGHNT, CDR2 YENEEA. V was clipped by 1 base and J by 3 bases; unmatched bases: 3. The CDR3 DNA follows: TGTGCCAGCAGCTTAGCGGCAGGGGGCTATAATTCACCCCTCCACTTT. It yields the protein CASSLAAGGYNSPLHF.

The CDR3: CASSLLGRGSGNTIYF. The CDR3 DNA reads as TGTGCCAGCAGCCTCCTAGGTCGGGGTTCTGGAAACACCATATATTTT. The V call is TRBV7-6, the J call TRBJ1-3, with D unresolved. The V gene's germline CDR1 is SGHVS and CDR2 FNYEAQ. Trimming cost V 5 bases and J 1 base, with 15 bases left between them. The CDR3 runs 16 residues.

The rearrangement joins TRBV6-8 to TRBJ2-2; 8 bases line up with TRBD1. The CDR3 totals 17 residues. Germline V gene lookup returns CDR1 MNHGY and CDR2 SAAAGT. J was trimmed by 4 bases and V by 10 bases; bases with no gene match: 17. Here the CDR3 reads CATPKPPGGTCTGELFF. CDR3 bases: TGTGCCACCCCCAAACCTCCAGGGGGCACGTGCACCGGGGAGCTGTTTTTT.

Only a few counts were recorded for this clone. CDR3 coding DNA: TGTGCCAGCACCTCGACAGTGCAATCTGAAGCTTTCTTT. This gives the protein CASTSTVQSEAFF. V gene TRBV6-1 combines with J gene TRBJ1-1; possibly TRBD1 for D (5 bases). V lost 7 bases, J lost 6 bases, and 15 bases lay in between. Germline V gives CDR1 MNHNS, CDR2 SASEGT. CDR3 size: 13 residues.

The rearrangement uses TRBV30 and TRBJ1-3; D unclear. Trimming took off 5 bases at V and 6 bases at J, with 14 bases between the two ends. Germline V CDR1 and CDR2: GTSNPN, SVGIG (reference sequence). This CDR3 region has 13 residues. The CDR3 spells CAWQAKSQNTIYF. The CDR3 DNA reads as TGTGCCTGGCAGGCGAAATCCCAAAACACCATATATTTT.

The rearrangement links TRBV6-5 to TRBJ2-2; 7 nucleotides align to TRBD2. CDR1 and CDR2 from the germline V gene are MNHEY and SVGAGI. This CDR3 has 14 residues. After removal of 8 bases from V and 5 bases from J, the junction contained 8 bases not matched to a gene. This CDR3 is CASLRGDRTGELFF. CDR3 bases: TGTGCCAGCCTCCGGGGGGATAGAACCGGGGAGCTGTTTTTT.

This rearrangement joins TRBV7-2 to TRBJ2-7; D gene unclear. Trimming took 3 bases from V and 1 from J, leaving 7 bases between them. Germline-derived CDR1 and CDR2 are SGHTA and FQGNSA. This CDR3 comprises 13 residues. The CDR3 spells CASSFHGSYEQYF. The CDR3 DNA sequence: TGTGCCAGCAGCTTCCACGGTTCCTACGAGCAGTACTTC. Combining the CDR3 with reference TRBV7-2 and TRBJ2-7 gives the whole variable domain GAGVSQSPSNKVTEKGKDVELRCDPISGHTALYWYRQSLGQGLEFLIYFQGNSAPDKSGLPSDRFSAERTGGSVSTLTIQRTQQEDSAVYLCASSFHGSYEQYFGPGTRLTVT.

V is TRBV29-1 and J is TRBJ1-5; D is unresolved. CDR3 length: 15 amino acids. Between the trimmed V and J ends, which lost 4 bases and 2 bases, there was a span of 15 bases. Germline V lookup: CDR1 SQVTM, CDR2 ANQGSEA. The CDR3 spells CSVADGFLGNQPQHF. The CDR3 region has the DNA TGCAGCGTTGCTGACGGGTTCCTCGGCAATCAGCCCCAGCATTTT.

Only a few counts were recorded for this clone. The chain is built from TRBV28 and TRBJ1-2; D might be TRBD1 (5 bases). Trimming took off 5 bases at V and 8 bases at J, with 18 bases between the two ends. In germline, CDR1 is MDHEN, CDR2 SYDVKM. CDR3 length equals 14 residues. In nucleotides, the CDR3 is TGTGCCAGCAGTCCTGAATCAAGGGGAAAGGGCTACACCTTC. This encodes CASSPESRGKGYTF.

The rearrangement joins TRBV7-2 to TRBJ1-5; the match to TRBD1 covers 7 bases. Germline V gives CDR1 SGHTA, CDR2 FQGNSA. With 4 bases clipped from V and 7 bases from J, the junction kept 10 bases outside the gene matches. The CDR3 has 15 amino acids. The DNA for the CDR3 is TGTGCCAGCAGCTCAGGAGAGGGGGCTTGGCAGCCCCAGCATTTT. Amino acid sequence: CASSSGEGAWQPQHF. Full variable domain (remainder filled in from reference TRBV7-2 and TRBJ1-5): GAGVSQSPSNKVTEKGKDVELRCDPISGHTALYWYRQSLGQGLEFLIYFQGNSAPDKSGLPSDRFSAERTGGSVSTLTIQRTQQEDSAVYLCASSSGEGAWQPQHFGDGTRLSIL.

CDR3 protein: CASSIYRSSLQTQYF. CDR3 in DNA: TGTGCCAGCAGTATATACCGTTCGAGTCTACAGACCCAGTACTTC. This chain links TRBV27 with TRBJ2-5; D ambiguous. This CDR3 has 15 amino acids. V was shortened by 5 bases and J by 6 bases, with 19 bases between the two germline ends. Per the germline V gene, CDR1 is MNHEY and CDR2 is SMNVEV (reference sequence).

This chain joins TRBV30 and TRBJ1-1; TRBD1 aligns across 9 bases. Losses at the gene ends were 5 bases for V and 0 bases for J; bases not matched to a gene: 4. Germline CDR1 reads GTSNPN; CDR2 reads SVGIG (reference sequence). The CDR3 has 14 amino acids. The CDR3 sequence: CAWGTGIMNTEAFF. The CDR3 DNA is TGTGCCTGGGGGACAGGGATCATGAACACTGAAGCTTTCTTT.

The genes are TRBV5-1 and TRBJ1-6; the match to TRBD1 covers 9 bases. Germline values: CDR1 SGHRS, CDR2 YFSETQ. The CDR3 totals 14 residues. Trimming cost V 3 bases and J 5 bases; bases outside gene matches: 0. The CDR3 loop reads CASSWTGDNSPLHF. CDR3 nucleotides: TGCGCCAGCAGCTGGACAGGGGATAATTCACCCCTCCACTTT. Drawing the rest from reference TRBV5-1 and TRBJ1-6, the complete variable domain is KAGVTQTPRYLIKTRGQQVTLSCSPISGHRSVSWYQQTPGQGLQFLFEYFSETQRNKGNFPGRFSGRQFSNSRSEMNVSTLELGDSALYLCASSWTGDNSPLHFGNGTRLTVT.

V usage is TRBV7-2 and J usage is TRBJ1-1; tentatively, D is TRBD1 (5 bases). Germline CDR1 SGHTA, CDR2 FQGNSA. The CDR3 sequence is 15 residues long. Trimming cost V 5 bases and J 1 base, with 14 bases left between them. The CDR3 region is CASSQAGIRNTEAFF. CDR3 DNA sequence: TGTGCCAGCAGCCAGGCAGGGATCAGGAACACTGAAGCTTTCTTT.